These 24 T cell receptor beta chains originate from one sample sequenced in a study of blood T cell repertoires in COVID-19. Repertoires were generated with immunoSEQ multiplex PCR, while TCRdb's copy carries only in-frame clones and drops some. The top ten clones hold around 0.7% of a sample with a few hundred thousand clones, around 90% of them seen once. The sequenced sample was peripheral blood. The receptor set was obtained from a human donor in a cohort sampled during active COVID-19.

In DNA, the CDR3 is TGTGCCAGCAGCTCACCTGCCGGGACAGTCACCTACACCTTC. Its protein is CASSSPAGTVTYTF. This chain connects TRBV7-9 to TRBJ1-2, with 7 bases that match TRBD1. Germline CDR1 and CDR2: SEHNR and FQNEAQ (reference sequence). This CDR3 is built from 14 residues. J was trimmed by 10 bases and V by 4 bases; bases with no gene match: 12.

The rearrangement uses TRBV3-1 (or the pseudogene TRBV3-2) and TRBJ2-7, with D tentatively TRBD1 (5 bases). V gave up 1 base and J gave up 12 bases, with 16 bases separating them. The germline V gene encodes CDR1 LGHDT and CDR2 YNNKEL (reference sequence). This CDR3 region has 13 residues. Here the CDR3 reads CASSQVVRQGLYF. The CDR3 DNA sequence: TGTGCCAGCAGCCAAGTCGTTAGGCAGGGTCTGTACTTC.

Worth noting for this clone: The sample carries other DNA sequences with the same CDR3. This chain uses TRBV28 with TRBJ2-5; 12 nucleotides match TRBD1. Germline values: CDR1 MDHEN, CDR2 SYDVKM. With V trimmed by 5 bases and J by 5 bases, 9 bases remained unmatched. The CDR3 covers 16 residues. The CDR3 nucleotides are TGTGCCAGCAGTCCTCCGGGACAGGGGGCGAGGGAGACCCAGTACTTC. As protein: CASSPPGQGARETQYF.

The rearrangement links TRBV19 to TRBJ2-3; 10 positions agree with TRBD2. Losses at the gene ends were 4 bases for V and 4 bases for J; bases not matched to a gene: 8. Germline CDR1 reads LNHDA; CDR2 reads SQIVND (reference sequence). This CDR3 region has 16 residues. The CDR3 loop is CASSTIAGGHADTQYF. CDR3 nucleotide sequence: TGTGCCAGTAGTACGATAGCGGGGGGCCATGCAGATACGCAGTATTTT.

This clone was seen more than once but under ten times. The genes are TRBV5-4 and TRBJ1-1, with 7 bases that match TRBD1. The CDR3 has 14 residues. Germline CDR1 and CDR2: SGHNT and YYREEE (reference sequence). Germline trimming cut 2 bases from V and 4 bases from J; bases unmatched to any gene: 5. CDR3 sequence (DNA): TGTGCCAGCAGCTTCAGGGGGTTGGGCACTGAAGCTTTCTTT. Encoded protein: CASSFRGLGTEAFF.

This chain links TRBV24-1 with TRBJ2-2; 7 positions match TRBD1. In germline, CDR1 is KGHDR, CDR2 SFDVKD. This CDR3 is built from 14 residues. The V and J ends lost 10 bases and 1 base, in that order; junction bases with no gene match: 5. The CDR3 bases are TGTGCCACAACCCGGACAGGGAACACCGGGGAGCTGTTTTTT. As protein: CATTRTGNTGELFF.

This chain links TRBV6-5 with TRBJ2-7; 7 bases align to TRBD2. Germline V lookup: CDR1 MNHEY, CDR2 SVGAGI. V trimming: 6 bases; J trimming: 5 bases; junction bases outside the gene matches: 10. This CDR3 region has 14 residues. The CDR3 loop is CASRAGGSYHEQYF. CDR3 DNA sequence: TGTGCCAGCAGAGCTGGCGGGAGCTATCACGAGCAGTACTTC.

The V and J genes are TRBV7-2 and TRBJ2-3; D remains ambiguous. The CDR3 length is 14 residues. V dropped 5 bases and J dropped 0 bases, with 9 bases sitting between them. Germline CDR1 reads SGHTA; CDR2 reads FQGNSA. The CDR3 sequence: CASSRAFSTDTQYF. For the CDR3, the DNA is TGTGCCAGCAGCCGTGCGTTTAGCACAGATACGCAGTATTTT.

Written as DNA, the CDR3 is TGTGCCAGCAGTGTGTATAGCAATCAGCCCCAGCATTTT. It is translated as CASSVYSNQPQHF. The chain uses TRBV6-4 and TRBJ1-5; D gene ambiguous. CDR1 is MRHNA and CDR2 is SNTAGT in the germline V gene. Between the trimmed V and J ends, which lost 4 bases and 0 bases, there was a span of 4 bases. The CDR3 runs 13 residues.

V is TRBV9 and J is TRBJ1-2; 7 bases align to TRBD1. V was pared by 2 bases and J by 2 bases, with 9 bases of the junction left unmatched. The CDR3 is made up of 16 amino acids. Germline CDR1 and CDR2: SGDLS and YYNGEE. The CDR3 DNA reads as TGTGCCAGCAGCGTTCCACAGGGGAGCGGGAACTATGGCTACACCTTC. Protein product: CASSVPQGSGNYGYTF.

The CDR3 spells CASSDRINTEAFF. In DNA form, the CDR3 reads TGCGCCAGCAGCGACAGGATCAACACTGAAGCTTTCTTT. The gene calls are TRBV5-1 and TRBJ1-1; a weak D match, TRBD1 (6 bases). Germline lookup yields CDR1 SGHRS and CDR2 YFSETQ. The CDR3 totals 13 residues. V was trimmed by 4 bases and J by 2 bases, leaving 9 bases between them.

J is TRBJ1-5 and V is TRBV7-2, with D perhaps TRBD1 (6 bases). Trimming cost V 5 bases and J 4 bases, with 15 bases left between them. The CDR3 extends over 15 amino acids. The germline gives CDR1 SGHTA, CDR2 FQGNSA. CDR3 DNA: TGTGCCAGCAGCGTGAATACAGGGCGAAATCAGCCCCAGCATTTT. It encodes CASSVNTGRNQPQHF.

The rearrangement joins TRBV6-4 to TRBJ2-1; 8 nucleotides line up with TRBD2. The CDR3 loop spans 13 amino acids. Trimming cost V 2 bases and J 11 bases; bases outside gene matches: 5. CDR1 and CDR2 from the germline V gene are MRHNA and SNTAGT. Here the CDR3 reads CASSDDRGGKQFF. The CDR3 DNA sequence: TGTGCCAGCAGTGACGATCGGGGGGGTAAGCAGTTCTTC.

The V gene is TRBV11-3, the J gene TRBJ2-3; 7 nucleotides match TRBD2. Germline trimming cut 0 bases from V and 2 bases from J; bases unmatched to any gene: 8. The CDR3 runs 17 residues. Per the germline V gene, CDR1 is SGHNT and CDR2 is YENEEA. CDR3 nucleotides: TGTGCCAGCAGCTTAGAGGGCGGACTAGGAGCCACAGATACGCAGTATTTT. This gives the protein CASSLEGGLGATDTQYF.

The chain uses TRBV19 and TRBJ2-1, with a possible D match to TRBD2 (5 bases). The ends were cut back, 5 bases at V and 3 bases at J, with 11 bases in the middle. This CDR3 contains 14 residues. Looked up from germline, CDR1 is LNHDA and CDR2 is SQIVND (reference sequence). The CDR3 nucleotides are TGTGCCAGTAGTCCCGGACTCCTCTACAATGAGCAGTTCTTC. It translates to CASSPGLLYNEQFF.

The genes are TRBV10-3 and TRBJ1-6, with D unresolved. Between the trimmed V and J ends, which lost 3 bases and 5 bases, there was a span of 8 bases. CDR1 is ENHRY, CDR2 SYGVKD, per germline. This CDR3 region has 14 residues. CDR3 loop: CAISDPQDNSPLHF. Written as DNA, the CDR3 is TGTGCCATCAGTGATCCCCAGGATAATTCACCCCTCCACTTT.

This chain uses TRBV30 with TRBJ2-7; D might be TRBD1 (6 bases). Trimming took off 5 bases at V and 2 bases at J, with 10 bases between the two ends. Looked up from germline, CDR1 is GTSNPN and CDR2 is SVGIG (reference sequence). This CDR3 has 12 amino acids. The CDR3 DNA is TGTGCCTGGTCAGGGGACCCCTACGAGCAGTACTTC. Protein sequence: CAWSGDPYEQYF.

The chain employs TRBV13 and TRBJ2-3, with D maybe TRBD2 (5 bases). The germline CDR1 and CDR2 sequences are PRHDT and FYEKMQ (reference sequence). With 5 bases removed from V and 1 base from J, the gap between germline ends came to 13 bases. The CDR3 spans 15 residues. The CDR3, as DNA: TGTGCCAGCAGCCCTTTGGAGGACCGCACAGATACGCAGTATTTT. Its protein is CASSPLEDRTDTQYF.

The chain uses TRBV2 and TRBJ1-2; a possible D gene is TRBD1 (6 bases). V lost 2 bases and J 1 base, leaving 11 bases between the germline ends. Looked up from germline, CDR1 is SNHLY and CDR2 is FYNNEI. CDR3 length: 15 amino acids. The CDR3 DNA sequence: TGTGCCAGCAGTGAAAGGTTAGGGGGTAACTATGGCTACACCTTC. This encodes CASSERLGGNYGYTF. The full variable domain, its missing parts supplied by reference TRBV2 and TRBJ1-2, is EPEVTQTPSHQVTQMGQEVILRCVPISNHLYFYWYRQILGQKVEFLVSFYNNEISEKSEIFDDQFSVERPDGSNFTLKIRSTKLEDSAMYFCASSERLGGNYGYTFGSGTRLTVV.

The chain is built from TRBV7-9 and TRBJ2-1; 13 nucleotides align to TRBD2. This CDR3 has 15 amino acids. The V segment lost 5 bases and the J segment 4 bases; nucleotides outside the gene matches: 2. Germline V CDR1 and CDR2: SEHNR, FQNEAQ (reference sequence). The DNA of the CDR3 is TGTGCCAGCAGCCAGACTAGCGGGAGGTACAATGAGCAGTTCTTC. It encodes CASSQTSGRYNEQFF.

The chain carries TRBV10-1 and TRBJ1-1; 9 positions match TRBD1. The V gene end was trimmed by 0 bases and the J gene end by 1 base; junction bases not matched to a gene: 12. The CDR3 covers 19 residues. Germline V gene lookup returns CDR1 WNHNN and CDR2 SYGVQD (reference sequence). The CDR3 loop reads CASSESGPPGQGTNTEAFF. The CDR3 DNA is TGCGCCAGCAGTGAGTCGGGCCCCCCTGGACAGGGGACGAACACTGAAGCTTTCTTT.

The gene calls are TRBV4-1 and TRBJ2-7; 11 bases map to TRBD2. CDR1 MGHRA and CDR2 YSYEKL come from the germline V gene. Germline trimming cut 5 bases from V and 3 bases from J; bases unmatched to any gene: 9. CDR3 length: 16 amino acids. This chain's CDR3 is CASSKKELAGDYEQYF. The CDR3 coding sequence is TGCGCCAGCAGCAAGAAGGAACTAGCGGGGGACTACGAGCAGTACTTC.

The chain has TRBV4-1 and TRBJ1-5; 8 nucleotides agree with TRBD1. Germline V gene lookup returns CDR1 MGHRA and CDR2 YSYEKL. CDR3 length equals 16 residues. V lost 3 bases and J lost 4; bases outside the gene matches: 8. DNA for the CDR3: TGCGCCAGCAGCCAGATCGGACAGGGCTCAAATCAGCCCCAGCATTTT. This translates into CASSQIGQGSNQPQHF.

The V gene is TRBV13, the J gene TRBJ2-7, with D perhaps matching TRBD2 (6 bases). CDR3 size: 13 residues. V lost 3 bases and J lost 4, with 10 bases in between. The germline V gene has CDR1 PRHDT and CDR2 FYEKMQ (reference sequence). The CDR3 bases are TGTGCCAGCAGCTTCGGGACTCCTTACGAGCAGTACTTC. Its translation is CASSFGTPYEQYF.